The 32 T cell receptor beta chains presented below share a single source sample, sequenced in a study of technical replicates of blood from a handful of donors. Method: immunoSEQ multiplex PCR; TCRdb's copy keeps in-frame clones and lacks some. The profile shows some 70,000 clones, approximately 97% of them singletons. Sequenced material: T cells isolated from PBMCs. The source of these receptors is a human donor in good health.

The CDR3 DNA follows: TGTGCCAGCAAAACCGCCGGGAGCGAGCAGTACTTC. This translates into CASKTAGSEQYF. The J gene is TRBJ2-7, the V gene TRBV25-1; a possible D gene is TRBD2 (6 bases). V dropped 7 bases and J dropped 6 bases, with 13 bases sitting between them. This CDR3 region has 12 residues. CDR1 and CDR2 from the germline V gene are MGHDK and SYGVNS.

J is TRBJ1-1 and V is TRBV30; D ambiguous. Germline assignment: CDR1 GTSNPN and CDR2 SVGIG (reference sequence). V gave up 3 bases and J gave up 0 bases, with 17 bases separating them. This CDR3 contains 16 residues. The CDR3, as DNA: TGTGCCTGGAGACGGTCACTATCGTACATGAACACTGAAGCTTTCTTT. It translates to CAWRRSLSYMNTEAFF.

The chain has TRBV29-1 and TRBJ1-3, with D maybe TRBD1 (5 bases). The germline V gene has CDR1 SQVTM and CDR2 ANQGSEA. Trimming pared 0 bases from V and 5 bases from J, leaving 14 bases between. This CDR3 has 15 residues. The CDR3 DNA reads TGCAGCGTTGAAGATAGAAAGGGGCTAAGAAACACCATATATTTT. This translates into CSVEDRKGLRNTIYF. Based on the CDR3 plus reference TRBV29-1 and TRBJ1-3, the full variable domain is SAVISQKPSRDICQRGTSLTIQCQVDSQVTMMFWYRQQPGQSLTLIATANQGSEATYESGFVIDKFPISRPNLTFSTLTVSNMSPEDSSIYLCSVEDRKGLRNTIYFGEGSWLTVV.

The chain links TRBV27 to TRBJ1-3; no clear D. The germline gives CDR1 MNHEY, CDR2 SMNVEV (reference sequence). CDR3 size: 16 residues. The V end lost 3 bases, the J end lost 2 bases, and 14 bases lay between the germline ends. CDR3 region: CASSFSLGETGNTIYF. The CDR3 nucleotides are TGTGCCAGCAGTTTTTCGCTTGGGGAGACTGGAAACACCATATATTTT.

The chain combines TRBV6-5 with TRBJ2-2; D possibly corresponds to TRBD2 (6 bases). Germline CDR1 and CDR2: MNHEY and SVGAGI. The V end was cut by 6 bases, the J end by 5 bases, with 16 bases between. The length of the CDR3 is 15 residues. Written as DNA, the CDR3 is TGTGCCAGCAGCTCCGGGACTGGTGAAACCGGGGAGCTGTTTTTT. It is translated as CASSSGTGETGELFF.

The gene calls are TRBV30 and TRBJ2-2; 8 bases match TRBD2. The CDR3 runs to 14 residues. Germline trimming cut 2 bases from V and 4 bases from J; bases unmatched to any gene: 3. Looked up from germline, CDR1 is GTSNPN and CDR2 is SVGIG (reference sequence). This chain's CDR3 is CAWSKRESTGELFF. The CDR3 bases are TGTGCCTGGAGTAAGCGGGAGAGCACCGGGGAGCTGTTTTTT. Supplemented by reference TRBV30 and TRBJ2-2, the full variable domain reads SQTIHQWPATLVQPVGSPLSLECTVEGTSNPNLYWYRQAAGRGLQLLFYSVGIGQISSEVPQNLSASRPQDRQFILSSKKLLLSDSGFYLCAWSKRESTGELFFGEGSRLTVL.

The CDR3 protein is CASSNGYEQYF. Here the CDR3 DNA reads TGCGCCAGCAGTAACGGTTACGAGCAGTACTTC. The rearrangement joins TRBV10-1 to TRBJ2-7; no definite D call. This CDR3 is 11 amino acids long. Trimming stripped 5 bases from V and 4 bases from J, with 6 bases between. Germline V gene lookup returns CDR1 WNHNN and CDR2 SYGVQD (reference sequence).

Written as DNA, the CDR3 is TGTGCCAGCAGTGTGAACAGGGACACTGAAGCTTTCTTT. Protein: CASSVNRDTEAFF. The chain has TRBV6-4 and TRBJ1-1; tentative D call: TRBD1 (6 bases). CDR3 length: 13 amino acids. Germline loops: CDR1 MRHNA, CDR2 SNTAGT. Trimming took off 4 bases at V and 3 bases at J, with 9 bases between the two ends.

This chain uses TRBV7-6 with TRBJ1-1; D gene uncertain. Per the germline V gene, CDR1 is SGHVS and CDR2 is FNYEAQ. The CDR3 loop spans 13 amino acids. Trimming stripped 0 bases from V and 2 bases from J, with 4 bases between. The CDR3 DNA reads TGTGCCAGCAGCTTAGCCAGAAACACTGAAGCTTTCTTT. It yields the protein CASSLARNTEAFF.

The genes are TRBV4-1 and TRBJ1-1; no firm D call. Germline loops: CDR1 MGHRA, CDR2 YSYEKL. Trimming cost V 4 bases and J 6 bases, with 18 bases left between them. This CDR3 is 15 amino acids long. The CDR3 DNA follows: TGCGCCAGCAGCCTAACAAACAGTTTTTCACCTGAAGCTTTCTTT. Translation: CASSLTNSFSPEAFF.

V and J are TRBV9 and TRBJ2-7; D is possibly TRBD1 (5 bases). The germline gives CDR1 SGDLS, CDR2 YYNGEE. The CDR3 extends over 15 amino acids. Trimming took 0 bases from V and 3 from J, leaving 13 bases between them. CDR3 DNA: TGTGCCAGCAGCGTAGGTGAAGGGGTCTTCTACGAGCAGTACTTC. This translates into CASSVGEGVFYEQYF.

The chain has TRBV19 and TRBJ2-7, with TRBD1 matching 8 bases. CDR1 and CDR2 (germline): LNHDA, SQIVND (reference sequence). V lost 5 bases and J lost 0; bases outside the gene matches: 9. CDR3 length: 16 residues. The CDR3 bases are TGTGCCAGTAGTGTATCGTGGCAGGGGGCCTCCTACGAGCAGTACTTC. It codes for CASSVSWQGASYEQYF.

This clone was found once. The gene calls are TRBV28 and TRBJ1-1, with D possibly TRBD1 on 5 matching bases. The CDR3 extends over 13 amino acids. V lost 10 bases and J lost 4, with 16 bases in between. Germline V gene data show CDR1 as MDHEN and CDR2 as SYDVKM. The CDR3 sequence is CATHLGGGTEAFF. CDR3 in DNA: TGTGCCACTCACCTTGGGGGAGGCACTGAAGCTTTCTTT.

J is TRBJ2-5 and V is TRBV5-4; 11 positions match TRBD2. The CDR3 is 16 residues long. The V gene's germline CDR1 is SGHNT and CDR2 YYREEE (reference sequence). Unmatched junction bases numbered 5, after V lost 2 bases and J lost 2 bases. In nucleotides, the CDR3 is TGTGCCAGCAGCTTACGGACTAGCGGGCATCAAGAGACCCAGTACTTC. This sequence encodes CASSLRTSGHQETQYF.

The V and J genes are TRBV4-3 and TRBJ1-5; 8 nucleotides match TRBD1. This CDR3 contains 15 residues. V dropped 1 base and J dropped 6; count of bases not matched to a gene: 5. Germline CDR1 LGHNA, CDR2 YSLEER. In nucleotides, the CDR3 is TGCGCCAGCAGCCAAGGGACAGGGTTCACTCAGCCCCAGCATTTT. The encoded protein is CASSQGTGFTQPQHF.

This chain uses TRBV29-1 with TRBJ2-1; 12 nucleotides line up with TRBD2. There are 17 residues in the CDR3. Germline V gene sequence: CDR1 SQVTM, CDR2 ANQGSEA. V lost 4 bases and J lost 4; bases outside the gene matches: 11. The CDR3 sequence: CSVGTPSGRGIYNEQFF. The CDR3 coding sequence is TGCAGCGTTGGGACTCCTAGCGGGAGGGGTATTTACAATGAGCAGTTCTTC.

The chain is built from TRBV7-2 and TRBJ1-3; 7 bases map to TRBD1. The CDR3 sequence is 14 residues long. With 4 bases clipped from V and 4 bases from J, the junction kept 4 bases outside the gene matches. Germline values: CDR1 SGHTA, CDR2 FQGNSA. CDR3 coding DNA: TGTGCCAGCAGCTGGGACAGTTCCGGAAACACCATATATTTT. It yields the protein CASSWDSSGNTIYF. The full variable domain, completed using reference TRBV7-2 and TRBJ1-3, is GAGVSQSPSNKVTEKGKDVELRCDPISGHTALYWYRQSLGQGLEFLIYFQGNSAPDKSGLPSDRFSAERTGGSVSTLTIQRTQQEDSAVYLCASSWDSSGNTIYFGEGSWLTVV.

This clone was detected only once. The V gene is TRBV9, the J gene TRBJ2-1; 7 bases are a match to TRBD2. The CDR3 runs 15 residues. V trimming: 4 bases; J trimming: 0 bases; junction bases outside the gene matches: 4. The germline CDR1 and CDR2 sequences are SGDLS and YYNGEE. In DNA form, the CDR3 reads TGTGCCAGCAGCATAGCGGGTAGCTCCTACAATGAGCAGTTCTTC. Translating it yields CASSIAGSSYNEQFF.

The CDR3: CATLDPGRITGELFF. Here the CDR3 DNA reads TGTGCCACGCTTGATCCCGGGAGGATCACCGGGGAGCTGTTTTTT. The V and J genes are TRBV5-4 and TRBJ2-2, with TRBD2 matching over 7 bases. V dropped 9 bases and J dropped 4; count of bases not matched to a gene: 12. Germline values: CDR1 SGHNT, CDR2 YYREEE (reference sequence). This CDR3 is 15 amino acids long.

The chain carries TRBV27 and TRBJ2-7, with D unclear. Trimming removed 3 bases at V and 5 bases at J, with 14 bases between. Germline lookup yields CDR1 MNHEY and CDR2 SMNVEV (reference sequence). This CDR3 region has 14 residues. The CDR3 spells CASSFVSSVNEQYF. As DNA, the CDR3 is TGTGCCAGCAGTTTTGTGAGCTCCGTTAACGAGCAGTACTTC.

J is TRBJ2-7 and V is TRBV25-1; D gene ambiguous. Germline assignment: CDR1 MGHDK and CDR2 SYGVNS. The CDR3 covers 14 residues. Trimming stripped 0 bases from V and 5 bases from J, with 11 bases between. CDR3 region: CASSEYGRLDEQYF. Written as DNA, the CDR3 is TGTGCCAGCAGTGAATATGGCAGGCTCGACGAGCAGTACTTC.

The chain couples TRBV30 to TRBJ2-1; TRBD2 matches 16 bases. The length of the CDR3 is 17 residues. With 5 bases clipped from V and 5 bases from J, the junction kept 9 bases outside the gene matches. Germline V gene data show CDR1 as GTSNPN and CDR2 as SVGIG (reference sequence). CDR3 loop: CAWLRGLAGGLHNEQFF. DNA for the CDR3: TGTGCCTGGTTAAGGGGACTAGCGGGAGGGCTCCACAATGAGCAGTTCTTC.

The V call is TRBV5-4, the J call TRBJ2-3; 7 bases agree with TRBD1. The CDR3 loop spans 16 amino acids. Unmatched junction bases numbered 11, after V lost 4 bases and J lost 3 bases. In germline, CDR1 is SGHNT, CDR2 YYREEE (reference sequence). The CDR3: CASSPQRQGGTDTQYF. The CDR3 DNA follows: TGTGCCAGCAGCCCCCAACGACAGGGCGGGACAGATACGCAGTATTTT.

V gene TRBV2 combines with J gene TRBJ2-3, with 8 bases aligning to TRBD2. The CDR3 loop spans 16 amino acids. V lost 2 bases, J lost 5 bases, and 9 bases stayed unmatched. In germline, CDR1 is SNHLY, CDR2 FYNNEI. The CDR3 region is CASSESYSGAVDTQYF. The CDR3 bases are TGTGCCAGCAGTGAATCGTATAGCGGGGCTGTAGATACGCAGTATTTT. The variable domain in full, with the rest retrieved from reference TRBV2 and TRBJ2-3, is EPEVTQTPSHQVTQMGQEVILRCVPISNHLYFYWYRQILGQKVEFLVSFYNNEISEKSEIFDDQFSVERPDGSNFTLKIRSTKLEDSAMYFCASSESYSGAVDTQYFGPGTRLTVL.

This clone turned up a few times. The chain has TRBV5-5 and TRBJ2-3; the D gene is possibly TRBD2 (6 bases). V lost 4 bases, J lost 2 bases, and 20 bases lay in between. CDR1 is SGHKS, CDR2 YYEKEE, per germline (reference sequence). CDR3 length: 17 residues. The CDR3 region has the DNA TGTGCCAGCAGCCAATTCCAGACTAGTCGGACCACAGATACGCAGTATTTT. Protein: CASSQFQTSRTTDTQYF.

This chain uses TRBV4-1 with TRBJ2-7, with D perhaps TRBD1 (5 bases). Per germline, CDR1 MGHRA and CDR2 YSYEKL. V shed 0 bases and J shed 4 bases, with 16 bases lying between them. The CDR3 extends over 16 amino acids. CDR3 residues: CASSQEYRLDPYEQYF. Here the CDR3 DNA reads TGCGCCAGCAGCCAAGAGTACAGGCTAGACCCTTACGAGCAGTACTTC.

Written as DNA, the CDR3 is TGTGCCAGCAGCGTCCTAACAGGGGGACTGAGCTCTGGGGCCAACGTCCTGACTTTC. The encoded protein is CASSVLTGGLSSGANVLTF. V usage is TRBV11-2 and J usage is TRBJ2-6, with 8 bases lining up with TRBD1. The germline CDR1 and CDR2 sequences are SGHAT and FQNNGV. The CDR3 loop spans 19 amino acids. The ends lost 5 bases at V and 0 bases at J; junction bases unmatched: 12.

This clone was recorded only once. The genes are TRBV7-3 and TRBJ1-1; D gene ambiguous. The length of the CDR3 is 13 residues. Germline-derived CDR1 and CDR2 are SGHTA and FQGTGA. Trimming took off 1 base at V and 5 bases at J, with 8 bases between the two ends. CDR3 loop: CASSLNSRTEAFF. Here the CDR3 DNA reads TGTGCCAGCAGCTTAAATTCGAGGACTGAAGCTTTCTTT.

The CDR3 spells CASRYRGIGQPQHF. CDR3 DNA sequence: TGTGCCAGCAGATACAGGGGTATAGGTCAGCCCCAGCATTTT. The chain couples TRBV6-5 to TRBJ1-5, with 7 bases matching TRBD1. In germline, CDR1 is MNHEY, CDR2 SVGAGI. The CDR3 is 14 amino acids. Germline trimming cut 6 bases from V and 6 bases from J; bases unmatched to any gene: 8.

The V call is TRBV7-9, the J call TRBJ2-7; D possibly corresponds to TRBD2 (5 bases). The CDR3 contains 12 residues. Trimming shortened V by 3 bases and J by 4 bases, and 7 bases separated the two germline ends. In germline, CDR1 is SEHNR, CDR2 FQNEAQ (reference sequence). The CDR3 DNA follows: TGTGCCAGCAGCTTCGAGGGATACGAGCAGTACTTC. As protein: CASSFEGYEQYF.

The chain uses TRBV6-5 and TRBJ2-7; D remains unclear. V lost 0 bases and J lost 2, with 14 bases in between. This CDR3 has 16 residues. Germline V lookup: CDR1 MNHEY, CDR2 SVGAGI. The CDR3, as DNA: TGTGCCAGCAGTTACTCGAGCCCGCGGAAAACCTACGAGCAGTACTTC. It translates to CASSYSSPRKTYEQYF.

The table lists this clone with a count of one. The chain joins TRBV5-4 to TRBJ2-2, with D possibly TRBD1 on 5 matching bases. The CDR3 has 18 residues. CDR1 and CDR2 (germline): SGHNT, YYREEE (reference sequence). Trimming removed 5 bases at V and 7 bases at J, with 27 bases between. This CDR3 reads CASSLKFDHRGANGELFF. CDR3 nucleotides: TGTGCCAGCAGTTTGAAATTTGATCACCGTGGGGCGAACGGGGAGCTGTTTTTT.